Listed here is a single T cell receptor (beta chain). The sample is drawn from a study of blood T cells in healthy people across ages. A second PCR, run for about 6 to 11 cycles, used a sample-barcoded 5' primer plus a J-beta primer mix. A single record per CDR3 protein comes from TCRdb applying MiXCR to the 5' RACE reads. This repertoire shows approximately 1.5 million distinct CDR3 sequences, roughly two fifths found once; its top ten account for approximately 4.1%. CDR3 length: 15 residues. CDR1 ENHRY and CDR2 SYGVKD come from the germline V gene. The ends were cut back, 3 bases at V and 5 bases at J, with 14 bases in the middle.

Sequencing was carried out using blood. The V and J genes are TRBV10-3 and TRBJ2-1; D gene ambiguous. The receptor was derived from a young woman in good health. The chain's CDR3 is CAISETDSPHNEQFF. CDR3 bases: TGTGCCATCAGTGAAACCGACTCGCCCCACAATGAGCAGTTCTTC.